The rows below give T cell receptor beta chains drawn from one sample of a study of shared clonotypes between healthy human individuals. Clones were read by immunoSEQ multiplex PCR, and TCRdb kept only the in-frame ones, dropping some. The table records nearly 2 million clones, roughly 95% of them present only once. The sequencing input was naive CD8+ T cells sorted from blood. These receptors all come from a man aged 18 to 30 in good health. The CDR3 runs from the conserved cysteine through the conserved F or W. Fields, in order: J gene, D gene, V gene, clone size, CDR3 DNA, CDR3 protein. D genes are given only for firm matches. Where a row states a size, it is once, few, many or the class of an expanded clone; other rows omit it.

J: TRBJ2-7; D: TRBD1; V: TRBV9; size: .; DNA: TGTGCCAGCAGCGTAGGCGGACAGGCATACGAGCAGTACTTC; CDR3: CASSVGGQAYEQYF
J: TRBJ1-2; D: .; V: TRBV2; size: .; DNA: TGTGCCAGCAAGGCGGAAAACTATGGCTACACCTTC; CDR3: CASKAENYGYTF
J: TRBJ2-7; D: TRBD2; V: TRBV4-3; size: .; DNA: TGCGCCAGCAGCCAAGAGACGGGGGGTGGTTACGAGCAGTACTTC; CDR3: CASSQETGGGYEQYF
J: TRBJ2-2; D: .; V: TRBV4-3; size: once; DNA: TGCGCCAGCAGCCAAGATCTTCCGGGACGGACCCCGAACACCGGGGAGCTGTTTTTT; CDR3: CASSQDLPGRTPNTGELFF
J: TRBJ2-7; D: TRBD2; V: TRBV29-1; size: .; DNA: TGCAGCGTTGAAGGGACTAGCGGGCGTGGGGACGAGCAGTACTTC; CDR3: CSVEGTSGRGDEQYF
J: TRBJ2-7; D: TRBD1; V: TRBV4-1; size: .; DNA: TGCGCCAGCAGCCAAGCGTCCTGGGACAGAACTTCCTACGAGCAGTACTTC; CDR3: CASSQASWDRTSYEQYF
J: TRBJ1-1; D: .; V: TRBV4-1; size: once; DNA: TGCGCCAGCCGTGCAGGAGAGGGCACTGAAGCTTTCTTT; CDR3: CASRAGEGTEAFF
J: TRBJ2-7; D: TRBD2; V: TRBV27; size: .; DNA: TGTGCCAGCAGTTTGGCAAGCGGGAGCTCCTACGAGCAGTACTTC; CDR3: CASSLASGSSYEQYF
J: TRBJ2-1; D: TRBD2; V: TRBV10-1; size: .; DNA: TGCGCCAGCAGTGAGGGGTCAACTAGCGGATACTACAATGAGCAGTTCTTC; CDR3: CASSEGSTSGYYNEQFF
J: TRBJ1-1; D: .; V: TRBV27; size: .; DNA: TGTGCCAGTACTACTCAAGGGAGCACTGAAGCTTTCTTT; CDR3: CASTTQGSTEAFF
J: TRBJ1-1; D: .; V: TRBV13; size: .; DNA: TGTGCCAGCAGCGAACTCCCCGGGACTAGGGAAGCTTTCTTT; CDR3: CASSELPGTREAFF
J: TRBJ1-6; D: TRBD1; V: TRBV19; size: .; DNA: TGTGCCAGTAGTATCGGGACAGCGAATAATTCACCCCTCCACTTT; CDR3: CASSIGTANNSPLHF
J: TRBJ2-3; D: TRBD2; V: TRBV11-2; size: .; DNA: TGTGCCAGCAGCTTGTTAGCGGGGGATCCAGATACGCAGTATTTT; CDR3: CASSLLAGDPDTQYF
J: TRBJ2-7; D: .; V: TRBV30; size: .; DNA: TGTGCCTGGAGTGTACAAGGGACCTACGAGCAGTACTTC; CDR3: CAWSVQGTYEQYF
J: TRBJ2-7; D: TRBD2; V: TRBV4-3; size: .; DNA: TGCGCCAGCAGCCAAGCAGCGGGAGGAGGGTACGAGCAGTACTTC; CDR3: CASSQAAGGGYEQYF
J: TRBJ2-7; D: TRBD1; V: TRBV29-1; size: .; DNA: TGCAGCGTTGATAAGGGACAGGGCTACGAGCAGTACTTC; CDR3: CSVDKGQGYEQYF
J: TRBJ2-2; D: TRBD1; V: TRBV6-1; size: .; DNA: TGTGCCAGCAGTGCACTACAGGGGGCAAGCACCGGGGAGCTGTTTTTT; CDR3: CASSALQGASTGELFF
J: TRBJ2-7; D: TRBD1; V: TRBV4-3; size: .; DNA: TGCGCCAGCAGCCCCGGGACAGGCCGCTACGAGCAGTACTTC; CDR3: CASSPGTGRYEQYF
J: TRBJ1-1; D: TRBD1; V: TRBV27; size: .; DNA: TGTGCCAGCAGTACCCCCGGGACAGGGAACACTGAAGCTTTCTTT; CDR3: CASSTPGTGNTEAFF
J: TRBJ2-7; D: TRBD1; V: TRBV4-3; size: .; DNA: TGCGCCAGCAGCCAAGACGTGGACAGGACCTTCTCCTACGAGCAGTACTTC; CDR3: CASSQDVDRTFSYEQYF
J: TRBJ2-2; D: .; V: TRBV27; size: .; DNA: TGTGCCAGCAGTTTAGTTCCGGGGGGCCTATCCGGGGAGCTGTTTTTT; CDR3: CASSLVPGGLSGELFF
J: TRBJ1-2; D: .; V: TRBV13; size: .; DNA: TGTGCCAGCAGCTTAGGGACAGCCTATGGCTACACCTTC; CDR3: CASSLGTAYGYTF
J: TRBJ2-7; D: .; V: TRBV30; size: .; DNA: TGTGCCTGGAAGCACTCAGGGGGGTACACCTACGAGCAGTACTTC; CDR3: CAWKHSGGYTYEQYF
J: TRBJ1-3; D: TRBD1; V: TRBV5-1; size: once; DNA: TGCGCCAGCAGCTTGGTGCACAGGGGGCCTGGAAACACCATATATTTT; CDR3: CASSLVHRGPGNTIYF
J: TRBJ2-7; D: .; V: TRBV7-9; size: .; DNA: TGTGCCAGCAGCAAATGGACAGAGCCCTACGAGCAGTACTTC; CDR3: CASSKWTEPYEQYF
J: TRBJ2-7; D: .; V: TRBV18; size: .; DNA: TGTGCCAGCTCACCTCAGAGCTCCTACGAGCAGTACTTC; CDR3: CASSPQSSYEQYF
J: TRBJ1-4; D: TRBD1; V: TRBV27; size: .; DNA: TGTGCCAGCAGTGCCCGGACAGGGACAAATGAAAAACTGTTTTTT; CDR3: CASSARTGTNEKLFF
J: TRBJ2-3; D: .; V: TRBV11-2; size: .; DNA: TGTGCCAGCAGCCCCCGGGATTTTTGGGGCACAGATACGCAGTATTTT; CDR3: CASSPRDFWGTDTQYF
J: TRBJ1-1; D: .; V: TRBV10-1; size: once; DNA: TGCGCCAGCAGTGAGACCCGGCGCGGCGGCACTGAAGCTTTCTTT; CDR3: CASSETRRGGTEAFF
J: TRBJ1-1; D: .; V: TRBV4-1; size: few; DNA: TGCGCCAGCAGCCAAGATGTGGTGAACACTGAAGCTTTCTTT; CDR3: CASSQDVVNTEAFF
J: TRBJ1-1; D: .; V: TRBV6-6; size: .; DNA: TGTGCCAGCGCCATGGGTTATGAAGCTTTCTTT; CDR3: CASAMGYEAFF
J: TRBJ2-7; D: .; V: TRBV21-1; size: .; DNA: TGTGCCAGCAGCAATAGGGCCCCCTACGAGCAGTACTTC; CDR3: CASSNRAPYEQYF
J: TRBJ1-6; D: TRBD1; V: TRBV13; size: few; DNA: TGTGCCAGCAGCTTATCATGGACAGGGGGTGACCCCCTCCACTTT; CDR3: CASSLSWTGGDPLHF
J: TRBJ2-1; D: .; V: TRBV4-3; size: .; DNA: TGCGCCAGCAGTGTGGCAGCGACATCCTACAATGAGCAGTTCTTC; CDR3: CASSVAATSYNEQFF
J: TRBJ2-7; D: TRBD1; V: TRBV9; size: .; DNA: TGTGCCAGCAGCTCCGGGACAGGGTACGAGCAGTACTTC; CDR3: CASSSGTGYEQYF
J: TRBJ2-7; D: TRBD1; V: TRBV11-2; size: .; DNA: TGTGCCAGCAGCTTAGGGACAGGGGCGTCCTACGAGCAGTACTTC; CDR3: CASSLGTGASYEQYF
J: TRBJ2-5; D: .; V: TRBV11-2; size: .; DNA: TGTGCCAGCAGCTCCCTTCAAGAGACCCAGTACTTC; CDR3: CASSSLQETQYF
J: TRBJ1-5; D: .; V: TRBV6-5; size: .; DNA: TGTGCCAGCAGACCCTCAGGATATAGCAATCAGCCCCAGCATTTT; CDR3: CASRPSGYSNQPQHF
J: TRBJ2-2; D: TRBD2; V: TRBV27; size: once; DNA: TGTGCCAGCAGAGAGCCTAGCGGTGCTACAACCGGGGAGCTGTTTTTT; CDR3: CASREPSGATTGELFF
J: TRBJ1-4; D: .; V: TRBV7-8; size: .; DNA: TGTGCCAGCAGCTTGACGGGGGGAGGGGAAAAACTGTTTTTT; CDR3: CASSLTGGGEKLFF
J: TRBJ2-7; D: .; V: TRBV7-9; size: .; DNA: TGTGCCAGCAGCTGGAGCTCCTACGAGCAGTACTTC; CDR3: CASSWSSYEQYF
J: TRBJ2-5; D: .; V: TRBV9; size: .; DNA: TGTGCCAGCAGCGTAGAGGGACGGGAGACCCAGTACTTC; CDR3: CASSVEGRETQYF